The 29 T cell receptor beta chains reported below all come from one sample, sequenced in a study of breast tumors, draining lymph nodes, adjacent tissues. TCRdb re-derived calls from the multiplex PCR reads in MiXCR, one entry per CDR3 protein. The profile shows around 300,000 distinct CDR3 sequences, roughly 30% of them singletons. Breast cancer patients provided tissue from their axillary draining lymph nodes. Material: axillary lymph node tissue. The receptors come from a female donor with breast cancer. Some clones in this sample may be carry-over from other donors' samples.

Comments on this clonotype: A read error is possible here, since a much larger clone lies one base away. The chain has TRBV10-3 and TRBJ2-7; possibly TRBD2 for D (5 bases). V lost 8 bases and J 6 bases, leaving 14 bases between the germline ends. The CDR3 has 12 residues. Germline CDR1 is ENHRY and CDR2 is SYGVKD. The CDR3 here is CAISPLAGEQYF. CDR3 DNA: TGTGCCATCTCTCCCCTAGCAGGCGAGCAGTACTTC.

Regarding this clonotype: Just one base apart from a much larger clone, this may be a read error. The final CDR3 position lacks the conserved phenylalanine or tryptophan, pointing to a likely read error. V usage is TRBV12-5 and J usage is TRBJ1-6; D not certain. The germline CDR1 and CDR2 sequences are LGHNT and FRNRAP. This CDR3 has 13 residues. V was cut by 3 bases and J by 5 bases, with 5 bases left in between. CDR3 in DNA: TGTGCTAGTGGTTTAGGTCATAATTCACCCCTCCACCTT. Amino acids: CASGLGHNSPLHL.

This clonotype was recorded at least ten times. The chain carries TRBV15 and TRBJ2-1; perhaps D is TRBD1 or TRBD2 (6 bases each). The CDR3 spans 16 residues. The V gene lost 0 bases and the J gene lost 7 bases, with 16 bases spanning the gap. The germline V gene encodes CDR1 LNHNV and CDR2 YYDKDF (reference sequence). The CDR3 bases are TGTGCCACCAGCAGAGAGGAGGGGGAAAACGGGAATGAGCAGTTCTTC. It translates to CATSREEGENGNEQFF.

This chain uses TRBV6-1 with TRBJ2-1; 13 nucleotides match TRBD2. This CDR3 region has 15 residues. The V gene end was trimmed by 6 bases and the J gene end by 9 bases; junction bases not matched to a gene: 8. Germline lookup yields CDR1 MNHNS and CDR2 SASEGT. The CDR3 region is CASSWTSGSHTEQFF. The CDR3 DNA reads TGTGCCAGCAGCTGGACTAGCGGGAGTCACACTGAGCAGTTCTTC.

About this clonotype: A much more abundant neighbour one base away suggests this may be a read error. The chain uses TRBV25-1 and TRBJ2-5; tentatively, D is TRBD1 (5 bases). The germline CDR1 and CDR2 sequences are MGHDK and SYGVNS. This CDR3 spans 16 amino acids. V dropped 6 bases and J dropped 2 bases, with 19 bases sitting between them. The CDR3 here is CASSLDSGIEQETQYF. Written as DNA, the CDR3 is TGTGCCAGCAGCTTAGATTCAGGGATAGAACAAGAGACCCAGTACTTC.

This clonotype was picked up many times. The rearrangement uses TRBV6-1 and TRBJ1-6; D not resolved. With 3 bases removed from V and 4 bases from J, the gap between germline ends came to 10 bases. Germline-derived CDR1 and CDR2 are MNHNS and SASEGT. The CDR3 contains 15 residues. The CDR3 here is CASSEAGAYNSPLHF. DNA of the CDR3: TGTGCCAGCAGTGAGGCCGGCGCTTATAATTCACCCCTCCACTTT.

In its sample, this clonotype was seen many times. J is TRBJ2-7 and V is TRBV20-1; D is perhaps TRBD2 (6 bases). The CDR3 sequence is 13 residues long. Germline V lookup: CDR1 DFQATT, CDR2 SNEGSKA (reference sequence). Trimming cost V 6 bases and J 3 bases, with 15 bases left between them. DNA of the CDR3: TGCAGTGCCCCTAGCGAGGAGGGCTACGAGCAGTACTTC. This gives the protein CSAPSEEGYEQYF.

The sample holds a few counts of this clonotype. The chain joins TRBV6-5 to TRBJ2-1, with 11 bases matching TRBD2. After removal of 5 bases from V and 5 bases from J, the junction contained 14 bases not matched to a gene. The CDR3 extends over 18 amino acids. Germline values: CDR1 MNHEY, CDR2 SVGAGI. DNA of the CDR3: TGTGCCAGCAGTCCCTCATACTCCGGGACTAGCGGAGACAATGAGCAGTTCTTC. Protein sequence: CASSPSYSGTSGDNEQFF.

This clonotype was detected ten times or more. The genes are TRBV12-3 or TRBV12-4 and TRBJ1-2; 7 positions match TRBD1. With V trimmed by 5 bases and J by 3 bases, 3 bases remained unmatched. This CDR3 comprises 13 residues. DNA of the CDR3: TGTGCCAGCAGTAAAGACAGGGACTATGGCTACACCTTC. This codes for CASSKDRDYGYTF.

Remarks on this clonotype: A read error is possible here, since a much larger clone lies one base away. The chain joins TRBV10-1 to TRBJ2-1; 9 bases line up with TRBD1. This CDR3 is built from 16 residues. In germline, CDR1 is WNHNN, CDR2 SYGVQD (reference sequence). J was trimmed by 9 bases and V by 2 bases; bases with no gene match: 11. CDR3 coding DNA: TGCGCCAGCAGTGAGAGTAGGGGACAGGGTCGGACTGAGCAGTTCTTC. Protein: CASSESRGQGRTEQFF.

This clonotype was recorded a few times. A clone one base away is much larger, so this may be a read error. The J gene is TRBJ2-5, the V gene TRBV13; 7 bases are shared with TRBD1. The V and J ends lost 5 bases and 2 bases, in that order; junction bases with no gene match: 5. This CDR3 spans 14 amino acids. The V gene's germline CDR1 is PRHDT and CDR2 FYEKMQ (reference sequence). CDR3 sequence (DNA): TGTGCCAGCAGCGAGCCCAGGGGGCAAGAGACCCAGTACTTC. Amino acids: CASSEPRGQETQYF.

V and J are TRBV29-1 and TRBJ2-1, with 8 bases lining up with TRBD2. J lost 7 bases, V lost 8 bases, and 10 bases had no gene match. This CDR3 contains 13 residues. Germline CDR1 and CDR2: SQVTM and ANQGSEA. CDR3 region: CSLISGRWNEQFF. The CDR3 DNA follows: TGCAGCTTAATAAGCGGGAGATGGAATGAGCAGTTCTTC.

In this sample, this clonotype turned up many times. V usage is TRBV4-2 and J usage is TRBJ2-1; perhaps D is TRBD1 or TRBD2 (5 bases each). V was clipped by 0 bases and J by 7 bases, with 16 bases between them. Germline V lookup: CDR1 LGHNA, CDR2 YNFKEQ. This CDR3 has 16 residues. The DNA for the CDR3 is TGTGCCAGCAGCCAAGATAGCAGGGACCAGGAGAATGAGCAGTTCTTC. This encodes CASSQDSRDQENEQFF.

In its sample, this clonotype was seen many times. The CDR3 is CASSRIVSDEQFF. In nucleotides, the CDR3 is TGTGCCAGCAGCCGCATAGTATCCGATGAGCAGTTCTTC. V and J are TRBV12-3 or TRBV12-4 and TRBJ2-1; D is uncertain. This CDR3 has 13 residues. The V end was cut by 6 bases, the J end by 8 bases, with 14 bases between.

This clonotype has a count of ten or more. The chain uses TRBV20-1 and TRBJ2-1, with D hard to call. The CDR3 totals 11 residues. In germline, CDR1 is DFQATT, CDR2 SNEGSKA (reference sequence). Trimming cost V 4 bases and J 11 bases, with 12 bases left between them. The CDR3 region has the DNA TGCAGTGCTAACCCCGACGGCCAGCAGTTCTTC. Residues: CSANPDGQQFF.

About this clonotype: A much larger clone differs from this one at a single base, so this may be a read error. The chain joins TRBV20-1 to TRBJ2-1; possible D gene TRBD2, 5 bases. The germline CDR1 and CDR2 sequences are DFQATT and SNEGSKA (reference sequence). CDR3 length: 16 residues. Trimming took off 2 bases at V and 0 bases at J, with 14 bases between the two ends. The CDR3 region has the DNA TGCAGTGCTAGAACGGACTTCCAAGACTCCTACAATGAGCAGTTCTTC. This sequence encodes CSARTDFQDSYNEQFF.

The chain couples TRBV2 to TRBJ1-2; D is possibly TRBD1 (5 bases). Trimming took off 6 bases at V and 0 bases at J, with 11 bases between the two ends. The CDR3 runs 14 residues. Germline CDR1 SNHLY, CDR2 FYNNEI. For the CDR3, the DNA is TGTGCCAGCAGAGATATGGGACCTAACTATGGCTACACCTTC. Translated: CASRDMGPNYGYTF.

Details on this clonotype: The CDR3 does not close with the conserved phenylalanine or tryptophan, likely indicating a read error. The chain employs TRBV20-1 and TRBJ1-1, with D hard to call. Trimming removed 6 bases at V and 1 base at J, with 6 bases between. This CDR3 region has 11 residues. Germline V gene lookup returns CDR1 DFQATT and CDR2 SNEGSKA (reference sequence). The CDR3 DNA sequence: TGCAGTGCCGCATGGAACACTGAAGCTTTCCTT. Translation gives CSAAWNTEAFL.

Only one count was recorded for this clonotype. One base away lies a much larger clone, so this may be a sequencing read error. The V and J genes are TRBV4-2 and TRBJ2-5; perhaps TRBD1 as D (5 bases). V dropped 0 bases and J dropped 9 bases, with 11 bases sitting between them. The length of the CDR3 is 13 residues. CDR1 and CDR2 from the germline V gene are LGHNA and YNFKEQ. The CDR3 loop reads CASSQELQAAQYF. The CDR3 bases are TGTGCCAGCAGCCAAGAATTACAGGCCGCCCAGTACTTC.

Ten or more counts support this clonotype. The chain couples TRBV7-2 to TRBJ2-5; D is uncertain. The CDR3 extends over 14 amino acids. Trimming took off 1 base at V and 2 bases at J, with 8 bases between the two ends. Germline V gives CDR1 SGHTA, CDR2 FQGNSA. The CDR3 loop is CASSLGLEQETQYF. The DNA of the CDR3 is TGTGCCAGCAGCTTAGGCCTAGAGCAAGAGACCCAGTACTTC.

As for this clonotype: Given a much more abundant clone one base away, this may be a read error. The rearrangement links TRBV20-1 to TRBJ2-7; 7 nucleotides match TRBD2. CDR1 DFQATT and CDR2 SNEGSKA come from the germline V gene (reference sequence). The CDR3 is 14 amino acids. The CDR3 here is CSARVLAASSEQYF. The CDR3 coding sequence is TGCAGTGCTAGGGTGCTAGCGGCGTCCTCCGAGCAGTACTTC.

This clonotype was counted at least ten times. This rearrangement joins TRBV20-1 to TRBJ2-2; 13 bases match TRBD2. The V segment lost 3 bases and the J segment 4 bases; nucleotides outside the gene matches: 11. The CDR3 is 18 residues long. CDR1 and CDR2 (germline): DFQATT, SNEGSKA (reference sequence). The CDR3 reads CSASAITSGRAGTGELFF. CDR3 DNA: TGCAGTGCTAGCGCGATCACTAGCGGGAGGGCCGGCACCGGGGAGCTGTTTTTT.

About this clonotype itself: A read error is possible here, since a much larger clone lies one base away. The V and J genes are TRBV12-5 and TRBJ2-7; no firm D call. This CDR3 comprises 12 residues. In germline, CDR1 is LGHNT, CDR2 FRNRAP. The chain's CDR3 is CASGRDRYGQYF. The CDR3 nucleotides are TGTGCTAGTGGCCGAGACCGCTACGGGCAGTACTTC.

This clonotype appeared many times. The chain recombines TRBV2 with TRBJ2-4, with D possibly being TRBD1 (6 bases). Germline lookup yields CDR1 SNHLY and CDR2 FYNNEI. The CDR3 covers 16 residues. V was cut by 3 bases and J by 0 bases, with 12 bases left in between. The CDR3 loop is CASSEMGALAKNIQYF. CDR3 coding DNA: TGTGCCAGCAGTGAGATGGGGGCACTAGCCAAAAACATTCAGTACTTC.

To note about this clonotype: Compared with germline, one end of the junction differs, possibly owing to a read error. The genes are TRBV5-4 and TRBJ2-7; weak D call: TRBD2 (6 bases). The CDR3 has 13 amino acids. Germline-derived CDR1 and CDR2 are SGHNT and YYREEE (reference sequence). CDR3 sequence: CANSLGGTYEQYF. CDR3 nucleotides: TGTGCCAACAGCTTGGGAGGAACCTACGAGCAGTACTTC. Based on the CDR3 plus reference TRBV5-4 and TRBJ2-7, the full variable domain is ETGVTQSPTHLIKTRGQQVTLRCSSQSGHNTVSWYQQALGQGPQFIFQYYREEENGRGNFPPRFSGLQFPNYSSELNVNALELDDSALYLCANSLGGTYEQYFGPGTRLTVT.

This clonotype was seen only a few times. It may be a read error: a sequence one base away is much more abundant. The chain couples TRBV5-1 to TRBJ2-2, with D perhaps given as TRBD1 or TRBD2 (5 bases each). Per germline, CDR1 SGHRS and CDR2 YFSETQ. This CDR3 is 13 amino acids long. For the CDR3, the DNA is TGCGCCAGCAGCTTGGAAGGCACCGGGGACCTGTTTTTT. Translating gives CASSLEGTGDLFF. Using reference TRBV5-1 and TRBJ2-2 for the parts outside the CDR3, the full variable domain is KAGVTQTPRYLIKTRGQQVTLSCSPISGHRSVSWYQQTPGQGLQFLFEYFSETQRNKGNFPGRFSGRQFSNSRSEMNVSTLELGDSALYLCASSLEGTGDLFFGEGSRLTVL.

This clonotype was counted at least ten times. The chain is built from TRBV19 and TRBJ2-1; TRBD1 matches 7 bases. The J segment lost 5 bases and the V segment lost 5 bases, leaving 3 bases of the junction unmatched. The CDR3 sequence is 13 residues long. The germline gives CDR1 LNHDA, CDR2 SQIVND (reference sequence). The CDR3 DNA reads TGTGCCAGTAGTCGGGACAGCGACAATGAGCAGTTCTTC. Its protein product is CASSRDSDNEQFF.

This clonotype was seen many times. The rearrangement links TRBV19 to TRBJ2-3; no reliable D call. The CDR3 is 14 residues long. Per germline, CDR1 LNHDA and CDR2 SQIVND (reference sequence). V was cut by 0 bases and J by 0 bases, with 4 bases left in between. CDR3 DNA sequence: TGTGCCAGTAGTATAGAAGACAGCACAGATACGCAGTATTTT. Its protein product is CASSIEDSTDTQYF.

CDR3 bases: TGTGCCAGCAGCCAAGGGACAGGGGTGAGGGAGACCCAGTACTTC. This gives the protein CASSQGTGVRETQYF. The chain carries TRBV4-2 and TRBJ2-5, with 9 bases lining up with TRBD1. This CDR3 contains 15 residues. After removal of 1 base from V and 5 bases from J, the junction contained 5 bases not matched to a gene. CDR1 LGHNA and CDR2 YNFKEQ come from the germline V gene.